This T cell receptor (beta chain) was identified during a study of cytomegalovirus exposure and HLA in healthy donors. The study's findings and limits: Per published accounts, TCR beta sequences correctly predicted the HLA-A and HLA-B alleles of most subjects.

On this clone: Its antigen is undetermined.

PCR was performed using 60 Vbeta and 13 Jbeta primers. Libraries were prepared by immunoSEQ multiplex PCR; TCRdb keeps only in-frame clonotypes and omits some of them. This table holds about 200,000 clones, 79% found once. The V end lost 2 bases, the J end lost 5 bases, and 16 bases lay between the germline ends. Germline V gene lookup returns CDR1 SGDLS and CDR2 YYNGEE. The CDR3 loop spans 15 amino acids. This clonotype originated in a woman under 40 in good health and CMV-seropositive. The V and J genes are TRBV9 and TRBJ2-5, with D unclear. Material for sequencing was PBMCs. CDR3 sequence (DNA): TGTGCCAGCAGCGTCGGAACAGACCGTCGGGAGACCCAGTACTTC. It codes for CASSVGTDRRETQYF.